This T cell receptor (beta chain) was obtained from a study of T cell repertoires in cytomegalovirus infection. Study background: CMV infection and matching HLA type were both indicated by public TCR beta signatures.

V dropped 3 bases and J dropped 8 bases, with 22 bases sitting between them. The CDR3 length is 16 residues. General study findings and limits: Using cumulative public TCR beta family frequency, the authors identified those who carried CMV together with the relevant HLA. CMV-specific TCR beta clonotypes restricted by HLA-C were the ones dominating the ex vivo response.

TCRdb itself ran the reads through MiXCR, one entry per CDR3 protein. The profile shows around 450,000 distinct CDR3 sequences, under 40% of them singletons. Points on this clonotype: No antigen is known for it. In this CDR3 the conserved last residue, phenylalanine or tryptophan, is missing, so a read error is likely.

The receptor's source is a human donor in good health (CMV status not recorded). Some clones in this sample may be carry-over from other donors' samples. Sequenced material: PBMCs. The genes are TRBV12-3 or TRBV12-4 and TRBJ2-5, with D tentatively TRBD2 (6 bases). Here the CDR3 reads CASSFAGTSQKVTQYL. The CDR3 DNA sequence: TGTGCCAGCAGTTTTGCGGGGACCAGCCAAAAAGTTACCCAGTACTTA.